A single sample is the source of the 11 T cell receptor beta chains below, sequenced in a study of shared clonotypes between healthy human individuals. Clones were read by immunoSEQ multiplex PCR, and TCRdb kept only the in-frame ones, dropping some. Here the sample spans 2 million to 2.5 million clones, less than 95% being singletons. The material sequenced was naive CD4+ T cells from PBMCs. Subset indicated: CD45RA+ positively selected. The receptor source for this set is a man aged 18 to 29 in good health. Some clones in this sample may be carry-over from other donors' samples.

About this clone: Sequence at one end of the junction differs from germline and may be a read error. This chain uses TRBV5-1 with TRBJ1-5; the D is unclear. The CDR3 totals 13 residues. Germline V CDR1 and CDR2: SGHRS, YFSETQ. The chain's CDR3 is CASSLWEDQPQHF. The CDR3 bases are TGCGCCAGCAGCCTTTGGGAGGATCAACCCCAGCATTTT.

The V and J genes are TRBV7-2 and TRBJ2-7, with a weak D call TRBD1 (5 bases). The CDR3 extends over 12 amino acids. V gave up 3 bases and J gave up 7 bases, with 10 bases separating them. Looked up from germline, CDR1 is SGHTA and CDR2 is FQGNSA. CDR3 DNA: TGTGCCAGCAGCTTCAGGGATCGGGAGCAGTACTTC. This translates into CASSFRDREQYF.

The chain combines TRBV5-1 with TRBJ1-2; 7 nucleotides agree with TRBD1. Germline lookup yields CDR1 SGHRS and CDR2 YFSETQ. This CDR3 comprises 14 residues. V gave up 0 bases and J gave up 4 bases; unmatched junction bases: 3. CDR3 bases: TGCGCCAGCAGCTTGGCCGGGGACAGCTATGGCTACACCTTC. This gives the protein CASSLAGDSYGYTF.

The chain uses TRBV18 and TRBJ2-3; no definite D call. The germline V gene encodes CDR1 KGHSH and CDR2 LQKENI. The CDR3 extends over 13 amino acids. Trimming removed 2 bases at V and 5 bases at J, with 8 bases between. The CDR3 sequence is CASSPGHQDTQYF. CDR3 sequence (DNA): TGTGCCAGCTCACCAGGGCATCAAGATACGCAGTATTTT.

The chain links TRBV27 to TRBJ2-3; D possibly corresponds to TRBD1 (5 bases). Germline V gene data show CDR1 as MNHEY and CDR2 as SMNVEV (reference sequence). This CDR3 region has 16 residues. V lost 6 bases and J lost 1, with 17 bases in between. The CDR3 nucleotides are TGTGCCAGCAGCCCCCCGGCAGGGAAAGGCACAGATACGCAGTATTTT. Translation gives CASSPPAGKGTDTQYF.

This chain links TRBV19 with TRBJ1-1, with 11 bases fitting TRBD1. There are 14 residues in the CDR3. The junction had 3 bases not matched to a gene; V was cut back by 5 bases and J by 4 bases. Looked up from germline, CDR1 is LNHDA and CDR2 is SQIVND (reference sequence). CDR3 DNA sequence: TGTGCCAGTAGTGGACAGGGGGCGGTCACTGAAGCTTTCTTT. This gives the protein CASSGQGAVTEAFF.

On this clone: The same CDR3 arises from other DNA sequences in this sample as well. This chain uses TRBV5-1 with TRBJ2-5; 12 bases agree with TRBD2. The germline V gene has CDR1 SGHRS and CDR2 YFSETQ. The J segment lost 2 bases and the V segment lost 3 bases, leaving 5 bases of the junction unmatched. CDR3 length: 16 residues. The CDR3 here is CASSSGTSGFQETQYF. The CDR3 nucleotides are TGCGCCAGCAGCTCTGGGACTAGCGGGTTTCAAGAGACCCAGTACTTC.

The V and J genes are TRBV18 and TRBJ1-3; TRBD1 agrees at 8 bases. Germline V CDR1 and CDR2: KGHSH, LQKENI. The CDR3 runs to 19 residues. Trimming cost V 2 bases and J 0 bases; bases outside gene matches: 12. In DNA, the CDR3 is TGTGCCAGCTCACCAAGGCTCCGGGACAGGTTTTTCTCTGGAAACACCATATATTTT. Its translation: CASSPRLRDRFFSGNTIYF. Based on the CDR3 plus reference TRBV18 and TRBJ1-3, the full variable domain is NAGVMQNPRHLVRRRGQEARLRCSPMKGHSHVYWYRQLPEEGLKFMVYLQKENIIDESGMPKERFSAEFPKEGPSILRIQQVVRGDSAAYFCASSPRLRDRFFSGNTIYFGEGSWLTVV.

The chain couples TRBV7-2 to TRBJ2-1, with TRBD1 matching 11 bases. V shed 5 bases, J shed 3 bases, and the junction held 6 bases outside the gene matches. Germline lookup yields CDR1 SGHTA and CDR2 FQGNSA. There are 16 residues in the CDR3. The CDR3 here is CASSDTGTGGYNEQFF. The CDR3 DNA reads as TGTGCCAGCAGCGATACCGGGACAGGGGGCTACAATGAGCAGTTCTTC.

The chain employs TRBV4-3 and TRBJ2-3; TRBD2 agrees at 8 bases. This CDR3 has 14 residues. V dropped 6 bases and J dropped 1; count of bases not matched to a gene: 3. Germline values: CDR1 LGHNA, CDR2 YSLEER. CDR3 loop: CASSREGGTDTQYF. In DNA, the CDR3 is TGCGCCAGCAGTCGGGAGGGAGGCACAGATACGCAGTATTTT.

The chain uses TRBV10-3 and TRBJ2-5; D unresolved. Trimming left V 4 bases short and J 4 bases short, with 10 bases between. The germline V gene has CDR1 ENHRY and CDR2 SYGVKD. The CDR3 extends over 13 amino acids. The CDR3 DNA sequence: TGTGCCATCAGTGTCAGCGTCCCAGAGACCCAGTACTTC. It is translated as CAISVSVPETQYF.